Below, 17 T cell receptor beta chains from the same sample are listed, as sequenced in a study of blood T cell repertoires in COVID-19. The method was immunoSEQ multiplex PCR; TCRdb's version includes in-frame clones alone and lacks a portion of them. The data contain fewer than 300,000 clones, 84% of them singletons. The source material was peripheral blood. Source of these receptors: a human donor in a cohort sampled during active COVID-19.

V is TRBV5-1 and J is TRBJ1-2; 9 positions match TRBD1. The trim removed 4 bases at V and 2 bases at J, leaving 3 bases unmatched. Germline V gene lookup returns CDR1 SGHRS and CDR2 YFSETQ. The CDR3 has 14 amino acids. This chain's CDR3 is CASSRGTGNYGYTF. In nucleotides, the CDR3 is TGCGCCAGCAGCCGCGGGACAGGGAACTATGGCTACACCTTC.

The chain uses TRBV18 and TRBJ2-7; 8 nucleotides align to TRBD1. V lost 3 bases, J lost 5 bases, and 12 bases stayed unmatched. This CDR3 is built from 16 residues. CDR1 is KGHSH, CDR2 LQKENI, per germline. CDR3 nucleotide sequence: TGTGCCAGCTCACCGCTTGTGGGACAGGTGTACGACGAGCAGTACTTC. Translating it yields CASSPLVGQVYDEQYF.

This clone was picked up a small number of times. This chain joins TRBV4-2 and TRBJ2-6, with TRBD1 as a possible D gene (6 bases). The CDR3 contains 16 residues. V lost 1 base, J lost 0 bases, and 7 bases lay in between. Germline V CDR1 and CDR2: LGHNA, YNFKEQ. The CDR3 spells CASSQAGVSGANVLTF. The CDR3 nucleotides are TGTGCCAGCAGCCAAGCAGGGGTCTCTGGGGCCAACGTCCTGACTTTC.

V is TRBV5-1 and J is TRBJ2-5; D not resolved. There are 13 residues in the CDR3. Germline CDR1 SGHRS, CDR2 YFSETQ. V was pared by 0 bases and J by 2 bases, with 5 bases between. CDR3 in amino acids: CASSLARQETQYF. CDR3 DNA sequence: TGCGCCAGCAGCTTGGCCAGGCAAGAGACCCAGTACTTC.

V and J are TRBV27 and TRBJ2-1, with 10 bases lining up with TRBD1. V trimming: 4 bases; J trimming: 3 bases; junction bases outside the gene matches: 3. This CDR3 comprises 15 residues. CDR1 and CDR2 (germline): MNHEY, SMNVEV (reference sequence). This CDR3 is CASSSGQGGYNEQFF. CDR3 bases: TGTGCCAGCAGTTCAGGACAGGGGGGCTACAATGAGCAGTTCTTC.

Remarks on this clone: This sample also contains other DNA sequences that code for the same CDR3. The chain has TRBV10-3 and TRBJ1-1, with TRBD1 matching over 7 bases. V was pared by 4 bases and J by 1 base, with 0 bases of the junction left unmatched. CDR1 ENHRY and CDR2 SYGVKD come from the germline V gene. The CDR3 contains 13 residues. The CDR3 here is CAISGQGNTEAFF. The CDR3 nucleotides are TGTGCCATCAGTGGACAGGGGAACACTGAAGCTTTCTTT.

The chain is built from TRBV4-2 and TRBJ2-7, with 16 bases lining up with TRBD2. Trimming at V came to 4 bases and at J to 7 bases, leaving 4 bases not matched to a gene. This CDR3 region has 15 residues. In germline, CDR1 is LGHNA, CDR2 YNFKEQ. The CDR3 sequence: CASSPGLAGGPEQYF. The CDR3 region has the DNA TGTGCCAGCAGCCCGGGACTAGCGGGGGGGCCGGAGCAGTACTTC.

This chain uses TRBV28 with TRBJ2-1; D not certain. The V and J ends lost 6 bases and 0 bases respectively, with 9 bases between them. CDR3 length: 14 residues. Germline assignment: CDR1 MDHEN and CDR2 SYDVKM. In DNA, the CDR3 is TGTGCCAGCAGAGTCTTTAGCTCCTACAATGAGCAGTTCTTC. The encoded protein is CASRVFSSYNEQFF.

This sequence joins TRBV7-9 and TRBJ2-3; 7 bases line up with TRBD1. With V trimmed by 8 bases and J by 3 bases, 2 bases remained unmatched. There are 12 residues in the CDR3. Germline CDR1 SEHNR, CDR2 FQNEAQ (reference sequence). CDR3 loop: CASATGTDTQYF. Written as DNA, the CDR3 is TGTGCCAGCGCGACAGGGACAGATACGCAGTATTTT.

The chain is built from TRBV28 and TRBJ1-5, with TRBD1 identical over 9 bases. The CDR3 sequence is 16 residues long. V shed 5 bases and J 3 bases; nucleotides not matched to a gene: 8. Germline CDR1 and CDR2: MDHEN and SYDVKM. The CDR3 reads CASSPGTGLTNQPQHF. The CDR3 DNA reads as TGTGCCAGCAGTCCGGGGACAGGGTTAACCAATCAGCCCCAGCATTTT.

This clone has just a few counts. V and J are TRBV5-5 and TRBJ2-7; D not certain. Trimming stripped 0 bases from V and 4 bases from J, with 14 bases between. The CDR3 consists of 15 residues. CDR1 is SGHKS, CDR2 YYEKEE, per germline (reference sequence). CDR3 in amino acids: CASSLGRITSYEQYF. The CDR3 nucleotides read TGTGCCAGCAGCTTGGGTAGAATAACCTCGTACGAGCAGTACTTC.

V and J are TRBV3-1 (or the pseudogene TRBV3-2) and TRBJ2-4; D may be TRBD2 (6 bases). V was trimmed by 3 bases and J by 0 bases, leaving 12 bases between them. In germline, CDR1 is LGHDT, CDR2 YNNKEL (reference sequence). The CDR3 extends over 16 amino acids. The CDR3 region is CASSHSGSVAKNIQYF. The DNA of the CDR3 is TGTGCCAGCAGCCATAGCGGTTCCGTAGCCAAAAACATTCAGTACTTC.

This clone was recorded once. The CDR3 bases are TGTGCCAGCTTTCAGGGGGCAGCGGAAAAACTGTTTTTT. As protein: CASFQGAAEKLFF. This sequence joins TRBV12-3 or TRBV12-4 and TRBJ1-4, with 8 bases fitting TRBD1. The length of the CDR3 is 13 residues. The ends lost 8 bases at V and 8 bases at J; junction bases unmatched: 7.

The chain carries TRBV11-2 and TRBJ2-7; 7 bases line up with TRBD1. V was pared by 4 bases and J by 2 bases, with 8 bases of the junction left unmatched. The CDR3 sequence is 15 residues long. Germline V gene data show CDR1 as SGHAT and CDR2 as FQNNGV. The CDR3 nucleotides are TGTGCCAGCAGCTCCCCCCGGGACAGTGCCTACGAGCAGTACTTC. This codes for CASSSPRDSAYEQYF. The full variable domain, its missing parts supplied by reference TRBV11-2 and TRBJ2-7, is EAGVAQSPRYKIIEKRQSVAFWCNPISGHATLYWYQQILGQGPKLLIQFQNNGVVDDSQLPKDRFSAERLKGVDSTLKIQPAKLEDSAVYLCASSSPRDSAYEQYFGPGTRLTVT.

This chain links TRBV28 with TRBJ2-7; 11 bases agree with TRBD1. Germline trimming cut 6 bases from V and 0 bases from J; bases unmatched to any gene: 7. The CDR3 consists of 16 residues. The germline gives CDR1 MDHEN, CDR2 SYDVKM. CDR3 in DNA: TGTGCCAGCAGGCGACCCGGGACAGGGGGCTCCTACGAGCAGTACTTC. Translating gives CASRRPGTGGSYEQYF.

The table lists this clone with a few counts. This rearrangement joins TRBV4-1 to TRBJ1-6; D call uncertain. This CDR3 comprises 15 residues. CDR1 is MGHRA and CDR2 is YSYEKL in the germline V gene. V was cut by 0 bases and J by 4 bases, with 7 bases left in between. CDR3 sequence: CASSQEKPYNSPLHF. As DNA, the CDR3 is TGCGCCAGCAGCCAAGAAAAGCCTTATAATTCACCCCTCCACTTT.

The V and J genes are TRBV29-1 and TRBJ1-2, with 7 bases aligning to TRBD1. The CDR3 length is 13 residues. V lost 6 bases and J lost 5; bases outside the gene matches: 9. Germline CDR1 and CDR2: SQVTM and ANQGSEA. The CDR3 nucleotides are TGCAGCGTCGATTACAGGGGCCGATATGGCTACACCTTC. Protein sequence: CSVDYRGRYGYTF. Full variable domain (outside the CDR3, taken from reference TRBV29-1 and TRBJ1-2): SAVISQKPSRDICQRGTSLTIQCQVDSQVTMMFWYRQQPGQSLTLIATANQGSEATYESGFVIDKFPISRPNLTFSTLTVSNMSPEDSSIYLCSVDYRGRYGYTFGSGTRLTVV.